What follows are 17 T cell receptor beta chains derived from one specimen sequenced in a study of neurological immune-mediated disorders. TCRdb ran MiXCR on the 5' RACE reads and lists one entry per CDR3 protein. The top ten clones hold roughly 4.3% of a sample with tens of thousands of distinct CDR3 sequences, roughly 7% of them seen once. Sequencing input: PBMCs. All receptors come from a woman aged 40-49 years in good health.

This clonotype counts as medium-sized. V usage is TRBV21-1 and J usage is TRBJ2-7; the listed D gene, TRBD1, was not tested against the DNA. TRBV21-1 is marked as a pseudogene. The CDR3 runs to 14 residues. The CDR3 here is CASTFSGTTYEQYF. The CDR3 coding sequence is TGTGCCAGCACCTTCTCCGGGACAACCTACGAGCAGTACTTC.

This clonotype was recorded a few times. The chain has TRBV6-5 and TRBJ1-6; TRBD1 aligns across 9 bases. The CDR3 is 15 residues long. The J segment lost 0 bases and the V segment lost 10 bases, leaving 4 bases of the junction unmatched. Germline V gene sequence: CDR1 MNHEY, CDR2 SVGAGI. The CDR3 region is CATTGGSSYNSPLHF. In DNA form, the CDR3 reads TGTGCCACCACAGGGGGCAGCTCCTATAATTCACCCCTCCACTTT.

The table lists this clonotype with many counts. The V call is TRBV27, the J call TRBJ2-7; 8 nucleotides align to TRBD1. The CDR3 is 12 residues long. V shed 7 bases, J shed 5 bases, and the junction held 4 bases outside the gene matches. Germline-derived CDR1 and CDR2 are MNHEY and SMNVEV (reference sequence). CDR3 nucleotides: TGTGCCAGCACAGGGGGCTACCACGAGCAGTACTTC. Encoded protein: CASTGGYHEQYF.

A few counts support this clonotype. The rearrangement links TRBV28 to TRBJ2-4; TRBD1 might be the D (5 bases). Trimming stripped 7 bases from V and 8 bases from J, with 9 bases between. Germline CDR1 MDHEN, CDR2 SYDVKM. This CDR3 comprises 11 residues. Here the CDR3 reads CASTLQDIQYF. In nucleotides, the CDR3 is TGTGCCAGCACCTTACAGGACATTCAGTACTTC.

Many counts were recorded for this clonotype. The chain joins TRBV24-1 to TRBJ2-3; 7 bases match TRBD1. This CDR3 region has 13 residues. V was clipped by 11 bases and J by 2 bases; unmatched bases: 6. From germline, CDR1 is KGHDR and CDR2 SFDVKD. The CDR3 here is CAIFDRVTDTQYF. CDR3 nucleotide sequence: TGTGCCATCTTCGACAGGGTCACAGATACGCAGTATTTT.

This clonotype appeared many times. V usage is TRBV7-2 and J usage is TRBJ1-2, with 7 bases matching TRBD1. Trimming at V came to 6 bases and at J to 10 bases, leaving 5 bases not matched to a gene. The germline CDR1 and CDR2 sequences are SGHTA and FQGNSA. The CDR3 is made up of 11 amino acids. The CDR3 bases are TGTGCCAGCAGTGGAGGGGGCGACTACACCTTC. Protein product: CASSGGGDYTF.

There are many counts of this clonotype. This rearrangement joins TRBV7-8 to TRBJ2-7; 7 nucleotides agree with TRBD1. The CDR3 has 13 amino acids. Germline CDR1 is SGHVS and CDR2 is FQNEAQ. V was clipped by 5 bases and J by 3 bases; unmatched bases: 4. This CDR3 is CASSAYRGYEQYV. In DNA, the CDR3 is TGTGCCAGCAGCGCCTACAGGGGCTACGAGCAGTACGTC.

Many counts were recorded for this clonotype. This chain uses TRBV7-9 with TRBJ1-1; 7 nucleotides match TRBD1. The trim removed 1 base at V and 4 bases at J, leaving 9 bases unmatched. The germline gives CDR1 SEHNR, CDR2 FQNEAQ (reference sequence). CDR3 length: 16 residues. The CDR3 protein is CASSLVAGGLSTEAFF. Here the CDR3 DNA reads TGTGCCAGCAGCTTAGTGGCAGGGGGTCTCAGCACTGAAGCTTTCTTT.

Remarks on this clonotype: A much larger clone differs by one base, so this may be a read error. V is TRBV6-2 or TRBV6-3 and J is TRBJ1-2; D remains unclear. V was cut by 4 bases and J by 6 bases, with 6 bases left in between. CDR1 and CDR2 (germline): MNHEY, SVGEGT. The CDR3 covers 11 residues. Here the CDR3 DNA reads TGTGCCAGCAGTTTATGGGATGGCTACACCTTC. Translated, it gives CASSLWDGYTF.

At least ten counts were recorded for this clonotype. The V gene is TRBV28, the J gene TRBJ2-1; 8 nucleotides agree with TRBD2. Germline V gene lookup returns CDR1 MDHEN and CDR2 SYDVKM. The length of the CDR3 is 14 residues. J was trimmed by 8 bases and V by 7 bases; bases with no gene match: 10. CDR3 sequence reads: CASKASGRLYEQFF. The CDR3 DNA sequence: TGTGCCAGCAAGGCAAGCGGGAGATTGTATGAGCAGTTCTTC.

This clonotype was observed many times. The chain carries TRBV29-1 and TRBJ1-1, with D possibly being TRBD1 (6 bases). The germline gives CDR1 SQVTM, CDR2 ANQGSEA. The V end lost 7 bases, the J end lost 3 bases, and 9 bases lay between the germline ends. The length of the CDR3 is 11 residues. CDR3 sequence reads: CSAHRDTEAFF. For the CDR3, the DNA is TGCAGCGCCCACAGGGACACTGAAGCTTTCTTT.

Many counts were recorded for this clonotype. The chain carries TRBV3-1 and TRBJ2-1, with D tentatively TRBD2 (5 bases). Trimming stripped 5 bases from V and 0 bases from J, with 11 bases between. The CDR3 sequence is 15 residues long. Germline V gene sequence: CDR1 LGHDT, CDR2 YNNKEL (reference sequence). For the CDR3, the DNA is TGTGCCAGCAGCTCCGGAGGTCCCTCCTACAATGAGCAGTTCTTC. Amino acids: CASSSGGPSYNEQFF.

This clonotype was counted at least ten times. This sequence joins TRBV9 and TRBJ2-7; D unclear. This CDR3 region has 11 residues. Trimming pared 3 bases from V and 5 bases from J, leaving 6 bases between. Germline V gene lookup returns CDR1 SGDLS and CDR2 YYNGEE. DNA of the CDR3: TGTGCCAGCAGCGATCTAAACGAGCAGTACTTC. Encoded protein: CASSDLNEQYF. Based on the CDR3 plus reference TRBV9 and TRBJ2-7, the full variable domain is DSGVTQTPKHLITATGQRVTLRCSPRSGDLSVYWYQQSLDQGLQFLIQYYNGEERAKGNILERFSAQQFPDLHSELNLSSLELGDSALYFCASSDLNEQYFGPGTRLTVT.

This clonotype occurred once. This sequence joins TRBV10-3 and TRBJ1-1, with no clear D. CDR1 is ENHRY and CDR2 is SYGVKD in the germline V gene. The CDR3 totals 14 residues. The ends were cut back, 5 bases at V and 1 base at J, with 11 bases in the middle. CDR3: CAISIEGPNTEAFF. CDR3 DNA: TGTGCCATCAGTATAGAGGGCCCGAACACTGAAGCTTTCTTT.

This clonotype has ten or more counts. The V and J genes are TRBV9 and TRBJ2-7, with 7 positions matching TRBD1. Germline trimming cut 5 bases from V and 0 bases from J; bases unmatched to any gene: 8. The CDR3 spans 15 residues. The germline gives CDR1 SGDLS, CDR2 YYNGEE. The chain's CDR3 is CASSIGGASSYEQYF. CDR3 bases: TGTGCCAGCAGTATAGGGGGCGCGAGCTCCTACGAGCAGTACTTC.

This clonotype has a count of ten or more. The V and J genes are TRBV14 and TRBJ1-2; 8 bases fit TRBD1. The CDR3 loop spans 14 amino acids. The germline CDR1 and CDR2 sequences are SGHDN and FVKESK. V was pared by 2 bases and J by 7 bases, with 6 bases of the junction left unmatched. For the CDR3, the DNA is TGTGCCAGCAGCCAAACGGCAGGGGGCTTTGGCTACACCTTC. Translated, it gives CASSQTAGGFGYTF.

This clonotype was counted at least ten times. V and J are TRBV10-3 and TRBJ1-1, with D hard to call. Trimming pared 2 bases from V and 0 bases from J, leaving 13 bases between. The CDR3 extends over 16 amino acids. Germline V CDR1 and CDR2: ENHRY, SYGVKD. For the CDR3, the DNA is TGTGCCATCAGTGAGCGGGGAGTGGGGATGAACACTGAAGCTTTCTTT. Amino acids: CAISERGVGMNTEAFF.